This T cell receptor (beta chain) comes out of a study of shared clonotypes between healthy human individuals. Study-wide findings and caveats: Among donors, clonotype sharing was expected to be affected by sequencing depth.

The data were produced by immunoSEQ multiplex PCR, yet TCRdb's version contains in-frame clones alone and is incomplete. In the table there are more than 2 million clones, approximately 92% of which are singletons. Regarding this clone: Its antigen is currently unknown.

The naive CD8 population came from CD45RO-negative cells selected for CCR7, without terminally differentiated effector memory CD45RA+ cells. Adult Caucasians living in Nashville, Tennessee made up all of the donors. V dropped 8 bases and J dropped 10 bases, with 18 bases sitting between them. The CDR3 has 13 amino acids. CDR1 is LNHNV and CDR2 is YYDKDF in the germline V gene (reference sequence). This receptor was identified in a man between 18 and 29 years old in good health. Some clones in this sample may be carry-over from other donors' samples. The sample was naive CD8+ T cells from PBMCs. The chain is built from TRBV15 and TRBJ2-1, with a weak D call TRBD2 (6 bases). DNA of the CDR3: TGTGCCACCGGGTTCCGGCGGGATTGGGAGCAGTTCTTC. Translating it yields CATGFRRDWEQFF.